Listed here are 20 T cell receptor beta chains from one sample, sequenced in a study of T-cell memory formation after mild COVID-19. TCRdb used MiXCR to reprocess the 5' RACE reads, holding one entry per CDR3 protein. The sample records roughly 550,000 distinct CDR3 sequences, around 21% being singletons. Source material: PBMCs or a T cell subset sorted from them (not recorded which). All receptors come from an adult woman who had mild COVID-19 (a few samples of this study predate the infection). Cell type and time point are not known.

This clonotype showed up just a few times. The chain joins TRBV27 to TRBJ1-2; D call uncertain. The CDR3 is made up of 12 amino acids. Trimming left V 5 bases short and J 6 bases short, with 10 bases between. From germline, CDR1 is MNHEY and CDR2 SMNVEV (reference sequence). The DNA for the CDR3 is TGTGCCAGCAGTACCGGGGATGATGGCTACACCTTC. This sequence encodes CASSTGDDGYTF.

For this clonotype: Its ends do not fully match the called genes, so a read error is possible. CDR3 DNA sequence: TGTGCCAGCAGGTTGGACTATTTGGGTGAGCAGTTCTTC. Amino acid sequence: CASRLDYLGEQFF. J is TRBJ2-1 and V is TRBV5-4; TRBD2 is a possible D gene (6 bases). Germline assignment: CDR1 SGHNT and CDR2 YYREEE (reference sequence). There are 13 residues in the CDR3.

This rearrangement joins TRBV4-1 to TRBJ2-7, with unresolved D. Germline V gene lookup returns CDR1 MGHRA and CDR2 YSYEKL. There are 12 residues in the CDR3. Trimming removed 5 bases from V and 2 bases from J, with 7 bases in between. The CDR3 region is CASSVDTYEQYF. The CDR3 region has the DNA TGCGCCAGCAGCGTAGATACCTACGAGCAGTACTTC.

This clonotype was seen many times. The rearrangement uses TRBV5-1 and TRBJ1-1; D may be TRBD1 (6 bases). The CDR3 runs to 14 residues. Germline lookup yields CDR1 SGHRS and CDR2 YFSETQ. Trimming shortened V by 4 bases and J by 4 bases, and 14 bases separated the two germline ends. The CDR3, as DNA: TGCGCCAGCAGCCCCAATCTAGGGGGCACTGAAGCTTTCTTT. The encoded protein is CASSPNLGGTEAFF.

This clonotype was observed a handful of times. The rearrangement uses TRBV5-1 and TRBJ2-4, with 7 nucleotides matching TRBD1. CDR3 length: 14 residues. The junction had 2 bases not matched to a gene; V was cut back by 1 base and J by 4 bases. The germline V gene has CDR1 SGHRS and CDR2 YFSETQ. The CDR3 DNA reads TGCGCCAGCAGCTTGCCAGGGGGTAAAAACATTCAGTACTTC. This sequence encodes CASSLPGGKNIQYF.

This clonotype showed up just a few times. The chain uses TRBV4-1 and TRBJ2-7; D remains unclear. V dropped 1 base and J dropped 2 bases, with 12 bases sitting between them. Germline V gene data show CDR1 as MGHRA and CDR2 as YSYEKL. The CDR3 runs 15 residues. The CDR3 is CASSQVEDFTYEQYF. CDR3 nucleotides: TGCGCCAGCAGCCAAGTGGAAGACTTTACCTACGAGCAGTACTTC.

The chain has TRBV6-5 and TRBJ2-3, with a weak D call TRBD2 (7 bases). The V gene's germline CDR1 is MNHEY and CDR2 SVGAGI. The CDR3 consists of 14 residues. V gave up 7 bases and J gave up 2 bases, with 13 bases separating them. The CDR3 DNA is TGTGCCAGCAATATGGCGGGGGCCACAGATACGCAGTATTTT. Its translation: CASNMAGATDTQYF.

The chain is built from TRBV20-1 and TRBJ2-3; 9 nucleotides agree with TRBD2. The CDR3 contains 15 residues. Germline V CDR1 and CDR2: DFQATT, SNEGSKA (reference sequence). V dropped 0 bases and J dropped 3; count of bases not matched to a gene: 4. CDR3 nucleotide sequence: TGCAGTGCTAGAGACGGCGGGGGGGAAACAGATACGCAGTATTTT. The encoded protein is CSARDGGGETDTQYF.

This clonotype was seen a few times. The chain couples TRBV6-2 or TRBV6-3 to TRBJ2-1; the match to TRBD1 covers 7 bases. This CDR3 has 15 amino acids. The trim removed 4 bases at V and 5 bases at J, leaving 8 bases unmatched. Germline CDR1 and CDR2: MNHEY and SVGEGT. The CDR3: CASSWIRGQNNEQFF. CDR3 nucleotides: TGTGCCAGCAGTTGGATTAGGGGACAGAACAATGAGCAGTTCTTC.

The chain carries TRBV24-1 and TRBJ1-5, with 11 bases matching TRBD1. Germline CDR1 and CDR2: KGHDR and SFDVKD. CDR3 length: 17 residues. After removal of 4 bases from V and 10 bases from J, the junction contained 14 bases not matched to a gene. Here the CDR3 DNA reads TGTGCCACCAGTGACGGAATTCGGACAGGGGGCGTAAACCCCCAGCATTTT. It specifies CATSDGIRTGGVNPQHF.

This clonotype was seen only once. This chain links TRBV12-3 or TRBV12-4 with TRBJ2-7; D assignment may be TRBD1 or TRBD2 (5 bases each). V lost 9 bases, J lost 5 bases, and 11 bases lay in between. CDR3 size: 11 residues. The CDR3 region has the DNA TGTGCCAGGGAGAGGGGCAACGAGCAGTACTTC. Protein product: CARERGNEQYF.

This clonotype was observed a handful of times. J is TRBJ2-5 and V is TRBV20-1; D gene ambiguous. V dropped 1 base and J dropped 5 bases, with 17 bases sitting between them. Germline V gives CDR1 DFQATT, CDR2 SNEGSKA (reference sequence). The CDR3 sequence is 15 residues long. The DNA for the CDR3 is TGCAGTGCTAGAGTCGGCACCACCTTCCGGGAGACCCAGTACTTC. Its translation: CSARVGTTFRETQYF.

This clonotype was recorded many times. One end of the junction varies from germline; a read error may be responsible. CDR3 nucleotides: TGTGCCAGCAGTTTGGCTAGCGGGGGAACAGATACGCAGTATTTT. Amino acid sequence: CASSLASGGTDTQYF. V gene TRBV5-1 combines with J gene TRBJ2-3, with 10 positions matching TRBD2. Looked up from germline, CDR1 is SGHRS and CDR2 is YFSETQ. This CDR3 comprises 15 residues.

This clonotype appeared a few times. The chain employs TRBV3-1 and TRBJ2-3; D gene unclear. From germline, CDR1 is LGHDT and CDR2 YNNKEL (reference sequence). The ends were cut back, 1 base at V and 7 bases at J, with 9 bases in the middle. There are 13 residues in the CDR3. CDR3 DNA: TGTGCCAGCAGCCAAGGAAGGGTAAATACGCAGTATTTT. Residues: CASSQGRVNTQYF.

CDR3 loop: CASSTEGRADNYGYTF. CDR3 coding DNA: TGCGCCAGCAGCACCGAGGGCAGGGCAGATAACTATGGCTACACCTTC. The chain links TRBV5-1 to TRBJ1-2, with D perhaps matching TRBD1 (5 bases). Trimming pared 4 bases from V and 1 base from J, leaving 17 bases between. The CDR3 covers 16 residues. The germline gives CDR1 SGHRS, CDR2 YFSETQ.

This rearrangement joins TRBV4-3 to TRBJ2-2, with D maybe TRBD2 (5 bases). Germline V CDR1 and CDR2: LGHNA, YSLEER. The CDR3 has 15 residues. V lost 2 bases and J lost 5, with 12 bases in between. CDR3: CASSQRATGTGELFF. CDR3 DNA sequence: TGCGCCAGCAGCCAACGGGCCACGGGGACCGGGGAGCTGTTTTTT.

The chain recombines TRBV12-3 or TRBV12-4 with TRBJ2-1; TRBD2 matches 8 bases. Trimming cost V 7 bases and J 0 bases; bases outside gene matches: 5. The CDR3 covers 15 residues. CDR3 protein: CASKTGGLSYNEQFF. The CDR3 coding sequence is TGTGCCAGCAAGACGGGGGGGCTCTCCTACAATGAGCAGTTCTTC.

This clonotype occurred a few times. As DNA, the CDR3 is TGCGCCAGCAGCCGTGACGGGGGCGGCTATGGCTACACCTTC. As protein: CASSRDGGGYGYTF. The chain combines TRBV5-1 with TRBJ1-2; the D gene is possibly TRBD1 (6 bases). Germline assignment: CDR1 SGHRS and CDR2 YFSETQ. The CDR3 has 14 amino acids. Trimming stripped 4 bases from V and 4 bases from J, with 14 bases between. Drawing the rest from reference TRBV5-1 and TRBJ1-2, the complete variable domain is KAGVTQTPRYLIKTRGQQVTLSCSPISGHRSVSWYQQTPGQGLQFLFEYFSETQRNKGNFPGRFSGRQFSNSRSEMNVSTLELGDSALYLCASSRDGGGYGYTFGSGTRLTVV.

The chain recombines TRBV28 with TRBJ2-7, with D unclear. The CDR3 consists of 13 residues. V was trimmed by 5 bases and J by 3 bases, leaving 11 bases between them. Germline V gene data show CDR1 as MDHEN and CDR2 as SYDVKM. The CDR3 region is CASSTGSYYEQYF. The CDR3 coding sequence is TGTGCCAGCAGTACGGGCAGCTACTACGAGCAGTACTTC.

This chain links TRBV12-3 or TRBV12-4 with TRBJ2-2, with 7 bases fitting TRBD1. The CDR3 has 15 residues. V lost 5 bases and J lost 5; bases outside the gene matches: 8. CDR3 sequence (DNA): TGTGCCAGCAGTAGTAGACAGGGAAGGACCGGGGAGCTGTTTTTT. Its translation: CASSSRQGRTGELFF.